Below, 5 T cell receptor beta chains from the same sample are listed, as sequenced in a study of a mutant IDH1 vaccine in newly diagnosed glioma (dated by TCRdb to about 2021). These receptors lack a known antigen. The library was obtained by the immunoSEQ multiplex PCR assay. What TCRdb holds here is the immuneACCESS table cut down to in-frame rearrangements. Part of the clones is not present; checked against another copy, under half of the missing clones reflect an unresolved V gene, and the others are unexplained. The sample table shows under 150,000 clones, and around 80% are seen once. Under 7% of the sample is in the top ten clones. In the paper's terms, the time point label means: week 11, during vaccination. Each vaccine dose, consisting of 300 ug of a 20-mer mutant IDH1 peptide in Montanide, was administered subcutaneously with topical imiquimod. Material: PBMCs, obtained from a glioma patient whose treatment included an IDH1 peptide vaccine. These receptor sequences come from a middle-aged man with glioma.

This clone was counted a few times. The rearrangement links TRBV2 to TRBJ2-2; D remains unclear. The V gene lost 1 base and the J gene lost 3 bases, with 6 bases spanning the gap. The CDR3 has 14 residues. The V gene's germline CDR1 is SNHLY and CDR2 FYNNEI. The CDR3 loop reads CASSEVGYTGELFF. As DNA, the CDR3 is TGTGCCAGCAGTGAAGTAGGGTACACCGGGGAGCTGTTTTTT.

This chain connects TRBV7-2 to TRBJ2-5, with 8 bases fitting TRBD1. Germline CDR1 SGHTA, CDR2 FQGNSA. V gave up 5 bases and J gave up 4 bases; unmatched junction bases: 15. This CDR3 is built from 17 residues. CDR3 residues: CASSLSKRTGLGETQYF. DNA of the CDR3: TGTGCCAGCAGCCTCTCGAAACGGACAGGGCTGGGAGAGACCCAGTACTTC.

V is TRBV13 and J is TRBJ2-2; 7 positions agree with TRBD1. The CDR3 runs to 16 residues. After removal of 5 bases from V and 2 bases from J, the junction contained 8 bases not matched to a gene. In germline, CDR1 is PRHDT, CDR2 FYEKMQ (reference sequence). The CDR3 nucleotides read TGTGCCAGCAGCACAAAGGGACAGTTAAACACCGGGGAGCTGTTTTTT. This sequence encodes CASSTKGQLNTGELFF.

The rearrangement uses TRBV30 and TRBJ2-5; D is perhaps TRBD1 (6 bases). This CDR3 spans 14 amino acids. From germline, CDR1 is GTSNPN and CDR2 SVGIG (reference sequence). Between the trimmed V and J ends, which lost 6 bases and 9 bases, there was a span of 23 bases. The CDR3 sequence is CACSGGQTRGAQYF. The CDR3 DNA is TGTGCCTGTTCTGGGGGACAAACCCGAGGGGCCCAGTACTTC. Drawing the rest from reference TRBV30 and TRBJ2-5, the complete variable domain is SQTIHQWPATLVQPVGSPLSLECTVEGTSNPNLYWYRQAAGRGLQLLFYSVGIGQISSEVPQNLSASRPQDRQFILSSKKLLLSDSGFYLCACSGGQTRGAQYFGPGTRLLVL.

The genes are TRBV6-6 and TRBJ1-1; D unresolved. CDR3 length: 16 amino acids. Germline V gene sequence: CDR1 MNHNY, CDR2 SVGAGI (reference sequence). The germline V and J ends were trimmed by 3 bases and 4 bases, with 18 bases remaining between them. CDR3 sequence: CASSYMTWPSSTEAFF. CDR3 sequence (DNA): TGTGCCAGCAGTTATATGACCTGGCCGTCCAGCACTGAAGCTTTCTTT.